The 31 T cell receptor beta chains below come from one sample, sequenced in a study of shared clonotypes between healthy human individuals (dated by TCRdb to 2020 to 2021). The library came from the immunoSEQ multiplex PCR assay. TCRdb re-hosts the immuneACCESS table, in-frame sequences only. Its copies lack some clones; in the studies checked, an unresolved V gene accounts for under half of them, and the cause for the rest is not known. The sample records about 2.3 million clones, under 95% of which are singletons. The top ten clones comprise 0.37% of the sample. Sequenced input: naive CD4+ T cells from PBMCs. Reading the label with the study, this specimen's cell subset or site is: CD45RA+ positively selected. The receptor set was obtained from a man aged 18 to 29 in good health. Some clones in this sample may be carry-over from other donors' samples.

The chain uses TRBV9 and TRBJ2-7; perhaps TRBD1 as D (5 bases). Germline V gene lookup returns CDR1 SGDLS and CDR2 YYNGEE. This CDR3 has 14 amino acids. Trimming cost V 0 bases and J 6 bases, with 13 bases left between them. The CDR3, as DNA: TGTGCCAGCAGCGTAGGCGGCAGGGTGAGCGAGCAGTACTTC. Translation gives CASSVGGRVSEQYF.

This clone was counted a few times. The chain has TRBV5-1 and TRBJ1-1, with no clear D. CDR1 SGHRS and CDR2 YFSETQ come from the germline V gene. The CDR3 is made up of 11 amino acids. With 5 bases removed from V and 0 bases from J, the gap between germline ends came to 2 bases. The CDR3 loop reads CASRVNTEAFF. For the CDR3, the DNA is TGCGCCAGCAGGGTGAACACTGAAGCTTTCTTT.

The rearrangement joins TRBV4-1 to TRBJ1-3, with D possibly matching TRBD1 (5 bases). This CDR3 region has 17 residues. The germline V gene encodes CDR1 MGHRA and CDR2 YSYEKL. The V gene lost 4 bases and the J gene lost 0 bases, with 16 bases spanning the gap. The CDR3 DNA reads TGCGCCAGCAGCCCGCAGATTAGGGGCATCTCTGGAAACACCATATATTTT. Encoded protein: CASSPQIRGISGNTIYF.

The CDR3 reads CASSQDGGADTQYF. Here the CDR3 DNA reads TGCGCCAGCAGCCAGGACGGGGGGGCGGATACGCAGTATTTT. The chain is built from TRBV10-1 and TRBJ2-3; TRBD2 matches 8 bases. The CDR3 runs to 14 residues. CDR1 and CDR2 from the germline V gene are WNHNN and SYGVQD (reference sequence). J lost 6 bases, V lost 6 bases, and 8 bases had no gene match.

This chain uses TRBV9 with TRBJ1-3; D perhaps matches TRBD1 (6 bases). The CDR3 covers 14 residues. The germline CDR1 and CDR2 sequences are SGDLS and YYNGEE. V shed 5 bases and J shed 4 bases, with 13 bases lying between them. This CDR3 reads CASSRTVPGNTIYF. CDR3 DNA sequence: TGTGCCAGCAGTCGGACAGTTCCAGGAAACACCATATATTTT.

This chain links TRBV18 with TRBJ1-1; no definite D call. With 3 bases removed from V and 0 bases from J, the gap between germline ends came to 11 bases. Germline V CDR1 and CDR2: KGHSH, LQKENI. This CDR3 contains 15 residues. As DNA, the CDR3 is TGTGCCAGCTCACCTACAGCACGGCTGAACACTGAAGCTTTCTTT. Encoded protein: CASSPTARLNTEAFF. Full variable domain (outside the CDR3, taken from reference TRBV18 and TRBJ1-1): NAGVMQNPRHLVRRRGQEARLRCSPMKGHSHVYWYRQLPEEGLKFMVYLQKENIIDESGMPKERFSAEFPKEGPSILRIQQVVRGDSAAYFCASSPTARLNTEAFFGQGTRLTVV.

About this clone: The same CDR3 can be traced to other DNA sequences in this sample. The chain has TRBV7-2 and TRBJ2-1; 10 positions agree with TRBD2. The CDR3 is 15 residues long. Germline values: CDR1 SGHTA, CDR2 FQGNSA. J lost 4 bases, V lost 2 bases, and 2 bases had no gene match. In DNA form, the CDR3 reads TGTGCCAGCAGCTTAACTAGCGGGGCTTACAATGAGCAGTTCTTC. Translation gives CASSLTSGAYNEQFF.

The V gene is TRBV9, the J gene TRBJ1-2, with D perhaps matching TRBD1 (6 bases). V was trimmed by 4 bases and J by 8 bases, leaving 30 bases between them. Germline V gene sequence: CDR1 SGDLS, CDR2 YYNGEE. This CDR3 contains 18 residues. In DNA form, the CDR3 reads TGTGCCAGCAGCCGAATGAAAGAAGAACAGGGAGGGAGAAAGGGCTACACCTTC. Translating gives CASSRMKEEQGGRKGYTF.

The J gene is TRBJ1-6, the V gene TRBV18; D remains ambiguous. Germline V gives CDR1 KGHSH, CDR2 LQKENI. V lost 1 base, J lost 7 bases, and 14 bases lay in between. The CDR3 is made up of 16 amino acids. The CDR3: CASSPQSEQNNSPLHF. The DNA for the CDR3 is TGTGCCAGCTCACCACAATCGGAGCAGAACAATTCACCCCTCCACTTT.

The gene calls are TRBV5-4 and TRBJ2-6; the match to TRBD1 covers 12 bases. This CDR3 comprises 19 residues. V lost 0 bases to trimming and J lost 0 bases; unmatched junction nucleotides: 4. Germline CDR1 and CDR2: SGHNT and YYREEE (reference sequence). In DNA form, the CDR3 reads TGTGCCAGCAGCTTGGCCGGGACAGGGGGCGCCTCTGGGGCCAACGTCCTGACTTTC. Its protein product is CASSLAGTGGASGANVLTF.

A word on this clone: Other DNA variants within this sample encode the same CDR3. The CDR3 spells CASSLGRGSSYEQYF. Here the CDR3 DNA reads TGTGCCAGCAGTCTGGGGCGGGGGAGCTCCTACGAGCAGTACTTC. V is TRBV27 and J is TRBJ2-7, with TRBD2 matching 7 bases. The germline V gene encodes CDR1 MNHEY and CDR2 SMNVEV (reference sequence). The V and J ends lost 5 bases and 0 bases, in that order; junction bases with no gene match: 7. The CDR3 covers 15 residues.

The chain carries TRBV7-6 and TRBJ2-7, with D possibly being TRBD2 (5 bases). CDR3 length: 15 amino acids. Trimming took 1 base from V and 3 from J, leaving 13 bases between them. From germline, CDR1 is SGHVS and CDR2 FNYEAQ. Here the CDR3 reads CASSLGLGVIYEQYF. The CDR3 DNA sequence: TGTGCCAGCAGCTTAGGACTCGGGGTGATCTACGAGCAGTACTTC.

The chain joins TRBV5-1 to TRBJ2-7; 7 bases fit TRBD1. Trimming at V came to 0 bases and at J to 4 bases, leaving 10 bases not matched to a gene. The CDR3 totals 16 residues. The V gene's germline CDR1 is SGHRS and CDR2 YFSETQ. The CDR3 DNA reads TGCGCCAGCAGCTTGGATCCCGACAGGGTATTATACGAGCAGTACTTC. This codes for CASSLDPDRVLYEQYF.

To note about this clone: The junction and the germline gene differ at one end; a read error may be behind it. V is TRBV6-5 and J is TRBJ1-1; 9 bases fit TRBD1. The CDR3 runs 15 residues. The germline gives CDR1 MNHEY, CDR2 SVGAGI. The CDR3 is CASSYNRGGQGQDFF. DNA of the CDR3: TGTGCCAGCAGTTATAATCGGGGGGGACAGGGTCAGGACTTTTTT.

The chain combines TRBV6-1 with TRBJ2-3; TRBD1 matches at 7 bases. The length of the CDR3 is 15 residues. Germline trimming cut 6 bases from V and 2 bases from J; bases unmatched to any gene: 8. The germline gives CDR1 MNHNS, CDR2 SASEGT. This chain's CDR3 is CASRGSDRATDTQYF. DNA for the CDR3: TGTGCCAGCAGGGGGTCCGACAGGGCCACAGATACGCAGTATTTT.

The chain is built from TRBV7-9 and TRBJ2-3; D remains unclear. The V gene's germline CDR1 is SEHNR and CDR2 FQNEAQ (reference sequence). V was cut by 6 bases and J by 0 bases, with 13 bases left in between. The length of the CDR3 is 15 residues. CDR3 region: CASSPNPFSTDTQYF. The DNA of the CDR3 is TGTGCCAGCAGTCCCAACCCGTTTAGCACAGATACGCAGTATTTT.

This clone came up once. The chain employs TRBV10-3 and TRBJ2-3; D might be TRBD2 (5 bases). CDR3 length: 15 residues. Germline V gene lookup returns CDR1 ENHRY and CDR2 SYGVKD. V dropped 0 bases and J dropped 5 bases, with 12 bases sitting between them. The CDR3 loop reads CAISESQLVLDTQYF. The CDR3, as DNA: TGTGCCATCAGTGAGTCCCAACTAGTACTAGATACGCAGTATTTT.

Points on this clone: Other DNA sequences in this sample translate to the same CDR3. V usage is TRBV11-2 and J usage is TRBJ2-4; D unclear. This CDR3 is built from 14 residues. The V and J ends lost 5 bases and 0 bases respectively, with 8 bases between them. Germline V gives CDR1 SGHAT, CDR2 FQNNGV. CDR3 bases: TGTGCCAGCAGCCCTCTTTTAGCCAAAAACATTCAGTACTTC. It yields the protein CASSPLLAKNIQYF.

This clone was seen just once. Given the absence of the conserved phenylalanine or tryptophan at the CDR3 end, a read error is likely. V is TRBV28 and J is TRBJ1-2, with TRBD1 matching 7 bases. CDR3 length: 13 residues. V shed 4 bases, J shed 5 bases, and the junction held 4 bases outside the gene matches. Germline V gives CDR1 MDHEN, CDR2 SYDVKM. The CDR3 protein is CASSYQGVYGYTL. In nucleotides, the CDR3 is TGTGCCAGCAGTTACCAGGGGGTATATGGCTACACCCTC.

This clone was seen just once. The rearrangement joins TRBV28 to TRBJ1-2, with D tentatively TRBD1 (6 bases). Trimming left V 3 bases short and J 2 bases short, with 19 bases between. CDR1 is MDHEN and CDR2 is SYDVKM in the germline V gene. This CDR3 is 17 amino acids long. The CDR3 is CASSFWSPGAPNYGYTF. CDR3 coding DNA: TGTGCCAGCAGTTTTTGGTCCCCGGGGGCCCCAAACTATGGCTACACCTTC.

The genes are TRBV30 and TRBJ1-1; D ambiguous. The CDR3 length is 12 residues. Germline V gives CDR1 GTSNPN, CDR2 SVGIG (reference sequence). V lost 6 bases and J 4 bases, leaving 12 bases between the germline ends. This CDR3 reads CACWGDGTEAFF. CDR3 coding DNA: TGTGCCTGCTGGGGAGACGGCACTGAAGCTTTCTTT.

This rearrangement joins TRBV27 to TRBJ2-3; 7 bases line up with TRBD2. Trimming at V came to 8 bases and at J to 1 base, leaving 9 bases not matched to a gene. Germline lookup yields CDR1 MNHEY and CDR2 SMNVEV (reference sequence). This CDR3 comprises 15 residues. The CDR3 coding sequence is TGTGCCAGCGGCCCCTACCGGGGGGGCACAGATACGCAGTATTTT. Translating gives CASGPYRGGTDTQYF.

V usage is TRBV5-4 and J usage is TRBJ1-4; TRBD1 agrees at 7 bases. V lost 4 bases, J lost 10 bases, and 16 bases stayed unmatched. CDR1 SGHNT and CDR2 YYREEE come from the germline V gene (reference sequence). The CDR3 loop spans 16 amino acids. CDR3 sequence reads: CASSNYNRGQSRKLFF. CDR3 DNA: TGTGCCAGCAGCAACTATAACAGGGGACAATCCCGAAAACTGTTTTTT.

The gene calls are TRBV10-3 and TRBJ2-3; TRBD2 aligns across 8 bases. The ends lost 4 bases at V and 2 bases at J; junction bases unmatched: 8. The length of the CDR3 is 16 residues. Germline loops: CDR1 ENHRY, CDR2 SYGVKD. In nucleotides, the CDR3 is TGTGCCATCAGTGCGGTTAGCGGGATGAACACAGATACGCAGTATTTT. Its protein is CAISAVSGMNTDTQYF.

The V and J genes are TRBV30 and TRBJ1-2; TRBD1 matches at 7 bases. This CDR3 comprises 17 residues. Trimming at V came to 1 base and at J to 0 bases, leaving 11 bases not matched to a gene. Germline CDR1 reads GTSNPN; CDR2 reads SVGIG (reference sequence). The CDR3 loop is CAWSGYRGGLSNYGYTF. In DNA, the CDR3 is TGTGCCTGGAGTGGCTACAGGGGAGGTCTCTCTAACTATGGCTACACCTTC.

The genes are TRBV29-1 and TRBJ1-1, with D perhaps TRBD1 (5 bases). Germline V CDR1 and CDR2: SQVTM, ANQGSEA. CDR3 length: 16 amino acids. Trimming took 8 bases from V and 0 from J, leaving 22 bases between them. The CDR3 region has the DNA TGCAGCTCCCGGGACCTCGGGACCGCGATGAACACTGAAGCTTTCTTT. It specifies CSSRDLGTAMNTEAFF.

J is TRBJ2-1 and V is TRBV6-5; 8 bases align to TRBD2. Trimming took 6 bases from V and 12 from J; bases not matched to a gene: 10. The CDR3 spans 13 residues. Germline V gene sequence: CDR1 MNHEY, CDR2 SVGAGI. Here the CDR3 reads CASSLPGGGSQFF. The CDR3 DNA reads as TGTGCCAGCAGCCTACCGGGGGGGGGATCGCAGTTCTTC.

This chain joins TRBV9 and TRBJ2-1, with 7 bases lining up with TRBD1. CDR3 size: 12 residues. The J segment lost 9 bases and the V segment lost 1 base, leaving 1 base of the junction unmatched. Germline values: CDR1 SGDLS, CDR2 YYNGEE. The CDR3: CASSVYRGEQFF. The CDR3 DNA sequence: TGTGCCAGCAGCGTATACAGGGGTGAGCAGTTCTTC.

The V and J genes are TRBV7-3 and TRBJ2-7, with D perhaps matching TRBD1 (5 bases). Between the trimmed V and J ends, which lost 2 bases and 5 bases, there was a span of 10 bases. Germline-derived CDR1 and CDR2 are SGHTA and FQGTGA. The CDR3 length is 13 residues. CDR3 in amino acids: CASSLWVGDEQYF. CDR3 coding DNA: TGTGCCAGCAGCTTATGGGTAGGGGACGAGCAGTACTTC.

This clone was detected a few times. The V and J genes are TRBV10-1 and TRBJ1-1; D gene uncertain. V was trimmed by 5 bases and J by 2 bases, leaving 9 bases between them. The CDR3 is made up of 13 amino acids. Germline values: CDR1 WNHNN, CDR2 SYGVQD (reference sequence). The CDR3 DNA reads TGCGCCAGCAGTCAAAGGAGAAACACTGAAGCTTTCTTT. It codes for CASSQRRNTEAFF.

The chain uses TRBV5-1 and TRBJ2-5, with D perhaps TRBD1 or TRBD2 (5 bases each). This CDR3 is built from 15 residues. Germline assignment: CDR1 SGHRS and CDR2 YFSETQ. The V end was cut by 4 bases, the J end by 1 base, with 14 bases between. CDR3 sequence: CASSMGPLFQETQYF. The DNA of the CDR3 is TGCGCCAGCAGCATGGGACCGTTATTCCAAGAGACCCAGTACTTC.